This T cell receptor (beta chain) was obtained from a study of cytomegalovirus exposure and HLA in healthy donors. Findings and limits, study-wide: Specificity of three CMV-associated chains for CMV antigens was verified in vitro. Cytomegalovirus association was listed for 150 or so TCR beta chains. Subsequent analysis found a tendency for first-cohort TCR clusters to co-occur within the 95 to 150 validation repertoires.

While the first cohort had about 610 subjects, the donors belonged to the separate validation cohort of 120 subjects. This clone was recorded once. No antigen is known for it. Generated by immunoSEQ multiplex PCR, the TCRdb table keeps only in-frame clones and is missing some. The table records roughly 200,000 clones, approximately 86% of them present only once. The sequencing input was PBMCs. The receptor comes from a man aged 25 to 40 in good health and CMV-seropositive.

The CDR3 is CASSLGQMTYEQYF. DNA of the CDR3: TGTGCCAGCAGCCTGGGACAGATGACCTACGAGCAGTACTTC. The chain links TRBV6-5 to TRBJ2-7; 7 bases are shared with TRBD1. The CDR3 loop spans 14 amino acids. The germline gives CDR1 MNHEY, CDR2 SVGAGI. V shed 6 bases, J shed 2 bases, and the junction held 7 bases outside the gene matches.